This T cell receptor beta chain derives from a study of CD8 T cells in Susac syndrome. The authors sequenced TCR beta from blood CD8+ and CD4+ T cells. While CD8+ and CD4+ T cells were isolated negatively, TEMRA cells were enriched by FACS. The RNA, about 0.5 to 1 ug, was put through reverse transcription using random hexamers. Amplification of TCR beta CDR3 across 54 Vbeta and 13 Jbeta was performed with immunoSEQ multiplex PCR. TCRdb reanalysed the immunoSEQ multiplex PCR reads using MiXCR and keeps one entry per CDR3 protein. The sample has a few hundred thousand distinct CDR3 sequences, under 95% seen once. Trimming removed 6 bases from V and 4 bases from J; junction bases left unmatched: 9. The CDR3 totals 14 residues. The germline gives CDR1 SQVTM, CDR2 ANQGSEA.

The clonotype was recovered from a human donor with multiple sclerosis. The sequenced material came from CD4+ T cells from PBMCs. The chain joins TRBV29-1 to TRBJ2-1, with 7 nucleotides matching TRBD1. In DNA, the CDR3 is TGCAGCGTGGAAACAGGGGTTCTTTACAATGAGCAGTTCTTC. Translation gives CSVETGVLYNEQFF.